The next 7 T cell receptor beta chains were all read from a single sample in a study of spatial heterogeneity in lung cancer. Study observations and caveats: Tracking of tumor mutation counts was seen in expanded intratumoral alpha and beta TCR counts.

Each CDR3 protein gets one entry after TCRdb re-called the 5' RACE reads with MiXCR. This sample has about 5,000 distinct CDR3 sequences; roughly 8% occur once, and the top ten carry approximately 15%. Their recognized antigens are unknown. Time point described: sample taken at primary tumor resection. The material sequenced was lung tumor tissue, taken at surgery. These receptors originate from a female donor with early-stage non-small cell lung cancer.

V and J are TRBV4-2 and TRBJ2-1; perhaps TRBD1 as D (6 bases). Deletions cut 0 bases from V and 4 bases from J, with 13 bases between. This CDR3 spans 16 amino acids. Germline CDR1 and CDR2: LGHNA and YNFKEQ. The CDR3 spells CASSQDERGNYNEQFF. In DNA, the CDR3 is TGTGCCAGCAGCCAAGATGAGAGGGGGAATTACAATGAGCAGTTCTTC.

The rearrangement uses TRBV6-1 and TRBJ2-4; D may match TRBD1 or TRBD2 (6 bases each). Germline loops: CDR1 MNHNS, CDR2 SASEGT. The V end lost 9 bases, the J end lost 5 bases, and 14 bases lay between the germline ends. This CDR3 has 13 residues. CDR3: CASARGAENIQYF. The CDR3 coding sequence is TGTGCCAGTGCAAGGGGGGCGGAAAACATTCAGTACTTC.

This clonotype came up a few times. A much larger clonotype is one base distant, so this may be a read error. The chain uses TRBV12-3 or TRBV12-4 and TRBJ2-3, with D perhaps TRBD1 (6 bases). This CDR3 contains 15 residues. The CDR3: CANSFQQGASDTQYF. CDR3 coding DNA: TGTGCCAACAGTTTCCAACAGGGTGCGTCAGATACGCAGTATTTT.

Within the sample, this clonotype is large. The chain carries TRBV11-2 and TRBJ2-7; D uncertain. This CDR3 comprises 15 residues. Germline assignment: CDR1 SGHAT and CDR2 FQNNGV. Trimming removed 0 bases from V and 3 bases from J, with 12 bases in between. CDR3 DNA sequence: TGTGCCAGCAGCTTAGATGGCTCAGTACGCTACGAGCAGTACTTC. It encodes CASSLDGSVRYEQYF.

The V and J genes are TRBV7-2 and TRBJ2-1; 9 bases are shared with TRBD2. The CDR3 has 16 amino acids. J lost 0 bases, V lost 5 bases, and 5 bases had no gene match. The germline CDR1 and CDR2 sequences are SGHTA and FQGNSA. The CDR3 DNA reads TGTGCCAGCAGCGAAAGCGGGGGGAGCTCCTACAATGAGCAGTTCTTC. This codes for CASSESGGSSYNEQFF.

This clonotype was picked up many times. This sequence joins TRBV7-6 and TRBJ2-7; 9 bases agree with TRBD2. The CDR3 runs 17 residues. The ends lost 4 bases at V and 4 bases at J; junction bases unmatched: 14. Germline lookup yields CDR1 SGHVS and CDR2 FNYEAQ. CDR3 sequence reads: CASSSYPATSGGYEQYF. DNA for the CDR3: TGTGCCAGCAGCTCCTACCCGGCGACTAGCGGAGGATACGAGCAGTACTTC.

Many counts were recorded for this clonotype. This chain uses TRBV6-2 or TRBV6-3 with TRBJ2-7; TRBD2 might be the D (5 bases). V was shortened by 6 bases and J by 3 bases, with 18 bases between the two germline ends. Germline V gene data show CDR1 as MNHEY and CDR2 as SVGEGT. This CDR3 has 15 residues. CDR3 residues: CASRSQHGLLYEQYF. CDR3 nucleotides: TGTGCCAGCAGGTCACAGCACGGACTGCTCTACGAGCAGTACTTC.